These T cell receptor beta chains were read from a single sample in a study of cytomegalovirus exposure and HLA in healthy donors. TCRdb keeps only in-frame clones here, not all; method: immunoSEQ multiplex PCR. The repertoire holds about 140,000 clones, with roughly nine tenths as singletons. Sequencing input: PBMCs. The receptors here all came from a young man in good health and CMV-seronegative. Each CDR3 is given with its conserved first and last residue. The order of the fields is clone size, J gene, V gene, D gene, CDR3 protein, CDR3 DNA. D genes are given only for firm matches. Rows may omit the clone size; those that give it use once, few, many or a size class.

clone_size: -
j_call: TRBJ2-7
v_call: TRBV6-5
d_call: -
cdr3_aa: CASTPPGSLKNEQYF
cdr3_nt: TGTGCCAGCACCCCACCGGGGTCCCTGAAAAACGAGCAGTACTTC

clone_size: few
j_call: TRBJ2-2
v_call: TRBV19
d_call: -
cdr3_aa: CASTTRRGETGELFF
cdr3_nt: TGTGCCAGTACCACCCGCAGGGGGGAAACCGGGGAGCTGTTTTTT

clone_size: once
j_call: TRBJ2-7
v_call: TRBV28
d_call: -
cdr3_aa: CASSSPIVSYEQYF
cdr3_nt: TGTGCCAGCAGTAGCCCCATTGTGAGCTACGAGCAGTACTTC

clone_size: -
j_call: TRBJ2-1
v_call: TRBV7-9
d_call: TRBD1
cdr3_aa: CASSTPGTANNEQFF
cdr3_nt: TGTGCCAGCAGCACACCCGGGACAGCTAACAATGAGCAGTTCTTC

clone_size: -
j_call: TRBJ2-2
v_call: TRBV4-2
d_call: TRBD1
cdr3_aa: CASSQDRTGVVGELFF
cdr3_nt: TGTGCCAGCAGCCAAGATAGGACAGGGGTGGTCGGGGAGCTGTTTTTT

clone_size: -
j_call: TRBJ1-1
v_call: TRBV5-1
d_call: TRBD1
cdr3_aa: CASSLWGQGATEAFF
cdr3_nt: TGCGCCAGCAGCTTATGGGGACAGGGGGCTACTGAAGCTTTCTTT

clone_size: -
j_call: TRBJ1-2
v_call: TRBV12-5
d_call: TRBD1
cdr3_aa: CASGTGTDREAGYTF
cdr3_nt: TGTGCTAGTGGCACAGGTACGGACAGGGAAGCTGGCTACACCTTC

clone_size: -
j_call: TRBJ1-1
v_call: TRBV18
d_call: -
cdr3_aa: CASSPGSTGEAFF
cdr3_nt: TGTGCCAGCTCTCCCGGCTCCACCGGGGAAGCTTTCTTT

clone_size: -
j_call: TRBJ2-5
v_call: TRBV7-6
d_call: -
cdr3_aa: CASSLNRDQETQYF
cdr3_nt: TGTGCCAGCAGCTTAAACCGGGACCAAGAGACCCAGTACTTC

clone_size: -
j_call: TRBJ2-7
v_call: TRBV28
d_call: TRBD1
cdr3_aa: CASKTGTAAGDEQYF
cdr3_nt: TGTGCCAGCAAAACCGGGACAGCTGCCGGAGACGAGCAGTACTTC

clone_size: -
j_call: TRBJ2-2
v_call: TRBV5-4
d_call: -
cdr3_aa: CASSRPGSGELFF
cdr3_nt: TGTGCCAGCAGCAGGCCGGGGAGCGGGGAGCTGTTTTTT

clone_size: -
j_call: TRBJ2-7
v_call: TRBV27
d_call: -
cdr3_aa: CASSFSYAYEQYF
cdr3_nt: TGTGCCAGCAGTTTCTCCTACGCCTACGAGCAGTACTTC

clone_size: few
j_call: TRBJ2-7
v_call: TRBV28
d_call: TRBD1
cdr3_aa: CASRDRPGQGSYEQYF
cdr3_nt: TGTGCCAGCAGGGATAGGCCGGGACAGGGCTCCTACGAGCAGTACTTC

clone_size: -
j_call: TRBJ2-1
v_call: TRBV30
d_call: -
cdr3_aa: CAWSSHPRNFAAYNEQFF
cdr3_nt: TGTGCCTGGAGTTCCCACCCTCGCAATTTTGCGGCGTACAATGAGCAGTTCTTC

clone_size: -
j_call: TRBJ1-1
v_call: TRBV7-2
d_call: -
cdr3_aa: CASSTTPGDTEAFF
cdr3_nt: TGTGCCAGCAGCACAACCCCGGGGGACACTGAAGCTTTCTTT

clone_size: -
j_call: TRBJ1-5
v_call: TRBV27
d_call: -
cdr3_aa: CASSLEGIAGGYQPQHF
cdr3_nt: TGTGCCAGCAGTTTAGAGGGCATAGCGGGGGGCTACCAGCCCCAGCATTTT

clone_size: -
j_call: TRBJ2-7
v_call: TRBV11-1
d_call: TRBD2
cdr3_aa: CASSLVEGGHYEQYF
cdr3_nt: TGTGCCAGCAGCTTAGTTGAGGGAGGGCACTACGAGCAGTACTTC

clone_size: -
j_call: TRBJ2-3
v_call: TRBV6-6
d_call: -
cdr3_aa: CASTRTLHNTDTQYF
cdr3_nt: TGTGCCAGCACCCGGACTCTACACAACACAGATACGCAGTATTTT

clone_size: once
j_call: TRBJ1-1
v_call: TRBV4-1
d_call: -
cdr3_aa: CASSQPTGKNTEAFF
cdr3_nt: TGCGCCAGCAGCCAACCTACAGGGAAGAACACTGAAGCTTTCTTT

clone_size: -
j_call: TRBJ1-4
v_call: TRBV7-9
d_call: -
cdr3_aa: CASSLSGRLNEKLFF
cdr3_nt: TGTGCCAGCAGCTTATCGGGTCGGCTTAATGAAAAACTGTTTTTT

clone_size: -
j_call: TRBJ2-3
v_call: TRBV5-1
d_call: TRBD1
cdr3_aa: CASSPGTASTDTQYF
cdr3_nt: TGCGCCAGCAGCCCGGGGACAGCCAGCACAGATACGCAGTATTTT

clone_size: -
j_call: TRBJ1-2
v_call: TRBV5-8
d_call: -
cdr3_aa: CASSPGTHYGYTF
cdr3_nt: TGTGCCAGCAGCCCGGGAACACACTATGGCTACACCTTC

clone_size: once
j_call: TRBJ1-3
v_call: TRBV6-6
d_call: -
cdr3_aa: CASSYSYIRPYTIYF
cdr3_nt: TGTGCCAGCAGTTACTCGTATATTCGTCCTTACACCATATATTTT

clone_size: -
j_call: TRBJ1-5
v_call: TRBV6-6
d_call: TRBD1
cdr3_aa: CASSRTGHQPQHF
cdr3_nt: TGTGCCAGCAGCAGGACAGGGCATCAGCCCCAGCATTTT

clone_size: few
j_call: TRBJ2-1
v_call: TRBV29-1
d_call: -
cdr3_aa: CSVLAEFAFEQFF
cdr3_nt: TGCAGCGTTCTCGCAGAATTCGCCTTTGAGCAGTTCTTC

clone_size: -
j_call: TRBJ2-7
v_call: TRBV28
d_call: -
cdr3_aa: CASSPYYEQYF
cdr3_nt: TGTGCCAGCAGTCCGTATTACGAGCAGTACTTC